This is a list of T cell receptor beta chains from one sample in a study of OX40 agonist ivuxolimab in advanced cancers. Profiling relied on immunoSEQ multiplex PCR, and the TCRdb table lists in-frame clones only, not all of them. This table holds roughly 76,000 clones, less than 90% found once. The sample here was CD4+ or CD8+ T cells sorted from blood, taken in a trial of the OX40 agonist ivuxolimab. The receptors stem from an adult with an advanced solid tumor such as melanoma, head and neck, liver or kidney cancer. Both conserved end residues are part of each CDR3. Each record gives: clone size, D gene, J gene, V gene, CDR3 protein, CDR3 DNA. D genes are given only for firm matches. Expanded clones are given a class, and other clones once, few, many or no size at all.

>-|-|TRBJ1-6|TRBV6-5
CASSRDPLNSPLHF
TGTGCCAGCAGCCGGGACCCTTTAAATTCACCCCTCCACTTT
>-|TRBD2|TRBJ2-1|TRBV9
CASSELAGGYNEQFF
TGTGCCAGCAGCGAACTAGCGGGGGGGTACAATGAGCAGTTCTTC
>-|-|TRBJ1-1|TRBV6-5
CASARQANTEAFF
TGTGCCAGCGCGAGACAGGCGAACACTGAAGCTTTCTTT
>once|-|TRBJ1-1|TRBV10-3
CAISESLGAVNTEAFF
TGTGCCATCAGTGAGTCTCTGGGAGCGGTGAACACTGAAGCTTTCTTT
>-|TRBD1|TRBJ1-1|TRBV9
CASSLGQGLVTEAFF
TGTGCCAGCAGCTTAGGACAGGGTTTGGTCACTGAAGCTTTCTTT
>-|-|TRBJ1-2|TRBV5-6
CASNGAGIYGYTF
TGTGCCAGCAATGGGGCCGGGATTTATGGCTACACCTTC
>once|-|TRBJ2-3|TRBV4-2
CASSQDGANTDTQYF
TGTGCCAGCAGCCAAGATGGGGCTAACACAGATACGCAGTATTTT
>-|-|TRBJ2-7|TRBV4-1
CASSQGESAGVTYEQYF
TGCGCCAGCAGCCAAGGAGAATCGGCAGGGGTCACCTACGAGCAGTACTTC
>-|-|TRBJ1-1|TRBV18
CASSPTPASMNTEAFF
TGTGCCAGCTCACCAACCCCCGCCAGCATGAACACTGAAGCTTTCTTT
>-|-|TRBJ2-2|TRBV6-1
CASTRGVELFF
TGTGCCAGCACCAGGGGGGTGGAGCTGTTTTTT
>-|-|TRBJ1-6|TRBV27
CATAGGSYNSPLHF
TGTGCCACGGCGGGTGGATCCTATAATTCACCCCTCCACTTT
>few|-|TRBJ1-2|TRBV6-5
CASSSPSLGYTF
TGTGCCAGCAGTTCCCCAAGCCTAGGCTACACCTTC
>-|TRBD2|TRBJ2-2|TRBV19
CASTLSGRNTGELFF
TGTGCCAGCACGTTAAGCGGGAGGAACACCGGGGAGCTGTTTTTT
>-|-|TRBJ1-1|TRBV6-1
CASGTMERAFF
TGTGCCAGCGGAACCATGGAGAGAGCTTTCTTT
>-|TRBD1|TRBJ1-2|TRBV4-3
CASSQGGTGVNYGYTF
TGCGCCAGCAGCCAAGGGGGGACAGGGGTAAACTATGGCTACACCTTC
>-|-|TRBJ2-6|TRBV7-6
CASRQSSGANVLTF
TGTGCCAGCAGACAGAGCTCTGGGGCCAACGTCCTGACTTTC
>-|TRBD1|TRBJ1-2|TRBV4-3
CASSQGVFFQGAAGYTF
TGCGCCAGCAGCCAAGGGGTTTTTTTCCAGGGGGCAGCTGGCTACACCTTC
>-|-|TRBJ2-7|TRBV6-6
CASSPDPYEQYF
TGTGCCAGCAGCCCGGATCCCTACGAGCAGTACTTC
>-|-|TRBJ2-1|TRBV7-2
CASVRQSGEQFF
TGTGCCAGCGTTAGGCAATCGGGCGAGCAGTTCTTC
>-|-|TRBJ2-2|TRBV4-2
CASSQHGPNTGELFF
TGTGCCAGCAGCCAACACGGCCCTAACACCGGGGAGCTGTTTTTT
>few|-|TRBJ1-1|TRBV7-8
CASSYTRNTEAFF
TGTGCCAGCAGCTATACAAGGAACACTGAAGCTTTCTTT
>-|-|TRBJ1-1|TRBV7-8
CASSLRRGQAFF
TGTGCCAGCAGCTTACGTCGGGGGCAAGCTTTCTTT
>-|-|TRBJ1-3|TRBV30
CAWSVRRVSGNTIYF
TGTGCCTGGAGTGTACGAAGGGTCTCTGGAAACACCATATATTTT
>-|-|TRBJ2-3|TRBV6-4
CASSEVGLTDTQYF
TGTGCCAGCAGTGAAGTAGGGTTGACAGATACGCAGTATTTT
>-|TRBD1|TRBJ2-4|TRBV2
CASFDRDRDPTVRVAKNIQYF
TGTGCCAGTTTCGACCGGGACAGGGACCCGACAGTCCGCGTAGCCAAAAACATTCAGTACTTC